What follows describes a single T cell receptor (beta chain). No antigen is known for it. These data belong to a study of identical twins. Findings and caveats of the study: Conclusions leaned on cross-sectional statistical analysis and did not track the same donors over time. Memory repertoires lacked the insertion deficit that abundant cord blood beta clonotypes showed.

Germline V gene data show CDR1 as MNHNS and CDR2 as SASEGT. V lost 4 bases to trimming and J lost 8 bases; unmatched junction nucleotides: 12. The CDR3 totals 15 residues. Unique molecular identifiers were present on the cDNA, which also gained a universal primer site by template switching. TCRdb reprocessed the 5' RACE reads via MiXCR and lists one record per CDR3 protein. Of about 690,000 distinct CDR3 sequences listed, 5.5% to 7.5% are singletons. Sequenced sample: naive T cells sorted from blood. The clonotype comes from a man between 18 and 35 years old in good health. The V gene is TRBV6-1, the J gene TRBJ1-2, with TRBD1 matching 8 bases. The CDR3 DNA sequence: TGTGCCAGCAGTGCTCGGGGATTTCAGGGGGCCGGCTACACCTTC. Its translation is CASSARGFQGAGYTF.